These T cell receptor beta chains were read from a single sample in a study of T-cell memory formation after mild COVID-19. One entry per CDR3 protein, called by TCRdb with MiXCR from the 5' RACE reads. The sample has about 140,000 distinct CDR3 sequences; 14% are singletons. The sequenced sample was PBMCs or a T cell subset sorted from them (not recorded which). The source of these receptors is an adult woman who had mild COVID-19 (a few samples of this study predate the infection). Cell type and time point are not known. Both conserved end residues are part of each CDR3. The order of the fields is D gene, J gene, V gene, clone size, CDR3 protein, CDR3 DNA. A D gene is named only where the DNA matches it firmly. Not all rows give a size; the values are once, few, many and, for expanded clones, a class.

d_call: TRBD2; j_call: TRBJ2-5; v_call: TRBV11-2; clone_size: few; cdr3_aa: CASSLARLAGESKTQYF; cdr3_nt: TGTGCCAGCAGCTTAGCCAGACTAGCGGGAGAATCGAAGACCCAGTACTTC
d_call: TRBD2; j_call: TRBJ2-7; v_call: TRBV6-2/TRBV6-3; clone_size: few; cdr3_aa: CASSVRLATYEQYF; cdr3_nt: TGTGCCAGCAGTGTTCGACTAGCAACCTACGAGCAGTACTTC
d_call: -; j_call: TRBJ2-1; v_call: TRBV20-1; clone_size: few; cdr3_aa: CSAREWGVRSNEQFF; cdr3_nt: TGCAGTGCTAGAGAGTGGGGGGTACGATCCAATGAGCAGTTCTTC
d_call: TRBD2; j_call: TRBJ2-1; v_call: TRBV7-6; clone_size: -; cdr3_aa: CASRQKAGGLNEQFF; cdr3_nt: TGTGCCAGCAGACAGAAAGCGGGGGGCCTCAATGAGCAGTTCTTC
d_call: TRBD2; j_call: TRBJ2-2; v_call: TRBV7-3; clone_size: -; cdr3_aa: CASSFSGGGTGELFF; cdr3_nt: TGTGCCAGCAGCTTTTCGGGGGGAGGCACCGGGGAGCTGTTTTTT
d_call: TRBD1; j_call: TRBJ2-1; v_call: TRBV7-3; clone_size: once; cdr3_aa: CASSRDREMYF; cdr3_nt: TGTGCCAGCAGCCGTGACAGGGAGATGTACTTC
d_call: -; j_call: TRBJ2-1; v_call: TRBV7-9; clone_size: medium-sized; cdr3_aa: CASSPRAGKGEQFF; cdr3_nt: TGTGCCAGCAGCCCAAGGGCAGGGAAGGGTGAGCAGTTCTTC
d_call: TRBD1; j_call: TRBJ2-2; v_call: TRBV7-8; clone_size: few; cdr3_aa: CASRTQGAGTGELFF; cdr3_nt: TGTGCCAGCAGAACTCAGGGGGCTGGGACCGGGGAGCTGTTTTTT
d_call: TRBD1; j_call: TRBJ2-5; v_call: TRBV19; clone_size: -; cdr3_aa: CASRGTGRETQYF; cdr3_nt: TGTGCCAGTAGAGGGACAGGGAGGGAGACCCAGTACTTC
d_call: -; j_call: TRBJ2-3; v_call: TRBV11-2; clone_size: once; cdr3_aa: CASSSSSASTDTQYF; cdr3_nt: TGTGCCAGCAGCTCATCATCCGCTAGCACAGATACGCAGTATTTT
d_call: TRBD2; j_call: TRBJ2-4; v_call: TRBV10-3; clone_size: -; cdr3_aa: CAISPTSGEAKNIQYF; cdr3_nt: TGTGCCATCAGTCCTACTAGCGGTGAAGCCAAAAACATTCAGTACTTC
d_call: -; j_call: TRBJ2-5; v_call: TRBV15; clone_size: -; cdr3_aa: CATSRDLDGELQYF; cdr3_nt: TGTGCCACCAGCAGGGATTTAGACGGTGAATTGCAGTACTTC
d_call: -; j_call: TRBJ1-1; v_call: TRBV20-1; clone_size: -; cdr3_aa: CSARGAREAFF; cdr3_nt: TGCAGTGCTAGAGGGGCTCGTGAAGCTTTCTTT
d_call: TRBD1; j_call: TRBJ2-7; v_call: TRBV6-5; clone_size: -; cdr3_aa: CASSFRQGKQYF; cdr3_nt: TGTGCCAGCAGTTTCCGACAGGGCAAGCAGTACTTC
d_call: TRBD1; j_call: TRBJ1-2; v_call: TRBV18; clone_size: -; cdr3_aa: CASSPRVAGGSYGYTF; cdr3_nt: TGTGCCAGCTCACCACGCGTGGCAGGGGGTTCCTATGGCTACACCTTC
d_call: -; j_call: TRBJ2-2; v_call: TRBV7-9; clone_size: few; cdr3_aa: CASSLVRTGELFF; cdr3_nt: TGTGCCAGCAGCTTAGTCCGAACCGGGGAGCTGTTTTTT
d_call: -; j_call: TRBJ2-7; v_call: TRBV10-3; clone_size: -; cdr3_aa: CAIGQTSYEQYF; cdr3_nt: TGTGCCATCGGACAGACCTCCTACGAGCAGTACTTC
d_call: TRBD2; j_call: TRBJ2-1; v_call: TRBV7-2; clone_size: -; cdr3_aa: CASSAGLAGGYQGEQFF; cdr3_nt: TGTGCCAGCAGCGCTGGGCTAGCGGGAGGATATCAGGGTGAGCAGTTCTTC
d_call: TRBD1; j_call: TRBJ2-1; v_call: TRBV7-3; clone_size: many; cdr3_aa: CASSSGQNSYNEQFF; cdr3_nt: TGTGCCAGCAGCTCGGGACAGAACTCCTACAATGAGCAGTTCTTC
d_call: -; j_call: TRBJ2-7; v_call: TRBV19; clone_size: -; cdr3_aa: CASSISRVRSEQYF; cdr3_nt: TGTGCCAGTAGTATATCGAGAGTGAGGAGTGAGCAGTACTTC
d_call: TRBD2; j_call: TRBJ2-7; v_call: TRBV6-5; clone_size: -; cdr3_aa: CASSYSYGRAYSYEQYF; cdr3_nt: TGTGCCAGCAGTTACTCGTACGGGAGGGCCTACTCCTACGAGCAGTACTTC
d_call: -; j_call: TRBJ2-1; v_call: TRBV5-1; clone_size: -; cdr3_aa: CASSFLDLNEQFF; cdr3_nt: TGCGCCAGCAGCTTCCTTGACCTCAATGAGCAGTTCTTC
d_call: -; j_call: TRBJ2-3; v_call: TRBV11-2; clone_size: few; cdr3_aa: CASSLLGGNADTQYF; cdr3_nt: TGTGCCAGCAGCTTACTAGGGGGGAACGCAGATACGCAGTATTTT
d_call: TRBD1; j_call: TRBJ2-2; v_call: TRBV7-8; clone_size: -; cdr3_aa: CASSLGTGIITGELFF; cdr3_nt: TGTGCCAGCAGCTTAGGGACAGGGATTATCACCGGGGAGCTGTTTTTT
d_call: -; j_call: TRBJ2-1; v_call: TRBV7-3; clone_size: many; cdr3_aa: CASSLSNEQFF; cdr3_nt: TGTGCCAGCAGCTTAAGTAATGAGCAGTTCTTC
d_call: -; j_call: TRBJ2-1; v_call: TRBV27; clone_size: few; cdr3_aa: CASSFWSHNEQFF; cdr3_nt: TGTGCCAGCAGTTTCTGGTCCCACAATGAGCAGTTCTTC
d_call: -; j_call: TRBJ2-1; v_call: TRBV7-8; clone_size: few; cdr3_aa: CASRDPSSGNEQFF; cdr3_nt: TGTGCCAGCAGGGACCCGTCATCAGGCAATGAGCAGTTCTTC
d_call: -; j_call: TRBJ1-2; v_call: TRBV20-1; clone_size: few; cdr3_aa: CSAPGTVGRVRGYTF; cdr3_nt: TGCAGTGCTCCAGGCACGGTGGGAAGGGTACGTGGCTACACCTTC
d_call: TRBD2; j_call: TRBJ2-1; v_call: TRBV6-2/TRBV6-3; clone_size: -; cdr3_aa: CASRKGTTYNEQFF; cdr3_nt: TGTGCCAGCCGAAAGGGGACTACCTACAATGAGCAGTTCTTC
d_call: TRBD1; j_call: TRBJ2-1; v_call: TRBV28; clone_size: many; cdr3_aa: CASSTDRVNEQFF; cdr3_nt: TGTGCCAGCAGTACGGACAGGGTGAATGAGCAGTTCTTC
d_call: TRBD1; j_call: TRBJ1-1; v_call: TRBV9; clone_size: few; cdr3_aa: CASSVGTVPHQEAFF; cdr3_nt: TGTGCCAGCAGCGTCGGGACAGTTCCACACCAAGAAGCTTTCTTT
d_call: TRBD2; j_call: TRBJ2-3; v_call: TRBV5-1; clone_size: -; cdr3_aa: CASSPALGLGTDTQYF; cdr3_nt: TGCGCCAGCAGCCCCGCCCTAGGACTAGGCACAGATACGCAGTATTTT
d_call: -; j_call: TRBJ2-7; v_call: TRBV11-2; clone_size: -; cdr3_aa: CASIDSLEPYEQYF; cdr3_nt: TGTGCCAGCATCGACTCCTTGGAGCCCTACGAGCAGTACTTC
d_call: -; j_call: TRBJ2-7; v_call: TRBV9; clone_size: few; cdr3_aa: CASSPSGALVEQYF; cdr3_nt: TGTGCCAGCAGCCCGTCGGGAGCCCTCGTAGAGCAGTACTTC
d_call: TRBD2; j_call: TRBJ2-1; v_call: TRBV20-1; clone_size: few; cdr3_aa: CSAIHHPGLAGGGNEQFF; cdr3_nt: TGCAGTGCTATTCACCACCCGGGGCTAGCGGGAGGCGGCAATGAGCAGTTCTTC
d_call: -; j_call: TRBJ1-1; v_call: TRBV13; clone_size: few; cdr3_aa: CASSYRDAEAFF; cdr3_nt: TGTGCCAGCAGCTACCGGGACGCTGAAGCTTTCTTT
d_call: TRBD2; j_call: TRBJ2-5; v_call: TRBV2; clone_size: few; cdr3_aa: CASSPTSGLQETQYF; cdr3_nt: TGTGCCAGCAGCCCGACTAGCGGGTTGCAAGAGACCCAGTACTTC
d_call: -; j_call: TRBJ1-2; v_call: TRBV27; clone_size: few; cdr3_aa: CASSGYQGGYTF; cdr3_nt: TGTGCCAGCAGTGGATACCAGGGGGGCTACACCTTC
d_call: -; j_call: TRBJ1-3; v_call: TRBV4-3; clone_size: few; cdr3_aa: CASSQVPPSRSDVSGNTIYF; cdr3_nt: TGCGCCAGCAGCCAAGTGCCCCCGTCGCGGTCAGACGTCTCTGGAAACACCATATATTTT
d_call: TRBD2; j_call: TRBJ2-7; v_call: TRBV5-4; clone_size: few; cdr3_aa: CASSKPGLAAGEQYF; cdr3_nt: TGTGCCAGCAGCAAGCCGGGACTAGCGGCGGGCGAGCAGTACTTC
d_call: -; j_call: TRBJ1-5; v_call: TRBV6-5; clone_size: few; cdr3_aa: CATSTNRASQPQHF; cdr3_nt: TGTGCCACCTCTACGAACAGGGCGAGTCAGCCCCAGCATTTT